The 5 T cell receptor beta chains reported below all come from one sample, sequenced in a study of T cell repertoires in breast cancer. Primers covering all TCR V genes were used in emulsion RT-PCR on CD8+ T cells. A second nested PCR with blocking oligonucleotides suppressed unpaired genes. TCRdb used MiXCR to reprocess the emulsion pairing reads, holding one entry per CDR3 protein. The data show approximately 37,000 distinct CDR3 sequences, 35% to 50% seen once. Sequenced material: CD8+ T cells. These receptors all stem from a pool of human donors with breast cancer or a healthy control (not recorded which).

Regarding this clonotype: The junction and the germline gene differ at one end; a read error may be behind it. J is TRBJ2-3 and V is TRBV6-2 or TRBV6-3; 8 bases are a match to TRBD2. Germline V gene lookup returns CDR1 MNHEY and CDR2 SVGEGT. The CDR3 runs to 16 residues. The CDR3 loop reads CASSPMAGGSTDTQCF. CDR3 bases: TGTGCCAGCAGTCCCATGGCGGGGGGATCCACAGATACGCAGTGTTTT.

A single count supports this clonotype. The rearrangement joins TRBV5-1 to TRBJ1-1; 7 nucleotides agree with TRBD1. The CDR3 runs to 13 residues. V shed 5 bases, J shed 3 bases, and the junction held 4 bases outside the gene matches. Germline assignment: CDR1 SGHRS and CDR2 YFSETQ. The CDR3 coding sequence is TGCGCCAGCAGGTTCACAGGGGACACTGAAGCTTTCTTT. This codes for CASRFTGDTEAFF.

The chain links TRBV6-2 or TRBV6-3 to TRBJ1-2; D gene ambiguous. The V gene lost 5 bases and the J gene lost 2 bases, with 15 bases spanning the gap. This CDR3 region has 15 residues. Germline V gene sequence: CDR1 MNHEY, CDR2 SVGEGT. For the CDR3, the DNA is TGTGCCAGCAGTGACCATACGCAGGTGAACTATGGCTACACCTTC. Translated, it gives CASSDHTQVNYGYTF.

J is TRBJ1-6 and V is TRBV11-2; a possible D gene is TRBD1 (5 bases). From germline, CDR1 is SGHAT and CDR2 FQNNGV. The CDR3 sequence is 15 residues long. Trimming took off 1 base at V and 7 bases at J, with 11 bases between the two ends. The CDR3 DNA reads TGTGCCAGCAGCTTAGGGGACCGTAGGAATTCACCCCTCCACTTT. This sequence encodes CASSLGDRRNSPLHF.

With regard to this clonotype: The junction and the germline gene differ at one end; a read error may be behind it. V is TRBV20-1 and J is TRBJ1-3, with D unclear. The length of the CDR3 is 17 residues. Looked up from germline, CDR1 is DFQATT and CDR2 is SNEGSKA (reference sequence). The CDR3 DNA sequence: TGCAGTGCTAGAAATGGGTCTCGTTGGGCTGCTGGGAACACCATATATTTT. This codes for CSARNGSRWAAGNTIYF.